One sample yielded the 22 T cell receptor beta chains listed below, sequenced in a study of T cell responses to AZD1222 COVID-19 vaccine. The protocol was immunoSEQ multiplex PCR, while the TCRdb copy is restricted to in-frame clones and leaves out a portion. The profile shows approximately 170,000 clones, 80% to 90% of them singletons. Sequenced material: peripheral blood, taken 28 days after the second AZD1222 dose. These receptors were collected from an adult who received the AZD1222 COVID-19 vaccine.

For this clone: The sample contains more than one DNA sequence encoding this CDR3. CDR3 coding DNA: TGCGCCAGCAGCTTGGGACAGGGGGCAGAAGCTTTCTTT. Its translation is CASSLGQGAEAFF. The chain recombines TRBV5-1 with TRBJ1-1, with 10 positions matching TRBD1. The CDR3 length is 13 residues. CDR1 and CDR2 from the germline V gene are SGHRS and YFSETQ. Germline trimming cut 0 bases from V and 8 bases from J; bases unmatched to any gene: 1.

This clone was recorded a few times. V is TRBV12-3 or TRBV12-4 and J is TRBJ2-7; D unresolved. Trimming took off 6 bases at V and 4 bases at J, with 10 bases between the two ends. The CDR3 length is 12 residues. The CDR3 nucleotides are TGTGCCAGCAGAGGCTTCGGGTACGAGCAGTACTTC. Translating it yields CASRGFGYEQYF.

The V gene is TRBV10-2, the J gene TRBJ2-5, with TRBD1 as a possible D gene (5 bases). Trimming cost V 5 bases and J 5 bases, with 9 bases left between them. CDR3 length: 12 amino acids. In germline, CDR1 is WSHSY, CDR2 SAAADI. CDR3 loop: CASSRGLETQYF. The CDR3 nucleotides are TGCGCCAGCAGTAGGGGCTTGGAGACCCAGTACTTC.

The chain uses TRBV27 and TRBJ2-7; no reliable D call. V was cut by 2 bases and J by 0 bases, with 11 bases left in between. CDR1 is MNHEY and CDR2 is SMNVEV in the germline V gene (reference sequence). This CDR3 contains 15 residues. The CDR3 DNA reads TGTGCCAGCAGTTTAGGGTCAGTCCCCTCCTACGAGCAGTACTTC. Its translation is CASSLGSVPSYEQYF.

The chain uses TRBV6-2 or TRBV6-3 and TRBJ2-2; D not certain. V lost 5 bases and J lost 4, with 11 bases in between. Germline V gene sequence: CDR1 MNHEY, CDR2 SVGEGT. The CDR3 covers 14 residues. CDR3 nucleotide sequence: TGTGCCAGCAGTGACCCGGACCGCACCGGGGAGCTGTTTTTT. It codes for CASSDPDRTGELFF.

This clone appeared a single time. This chain joins TRBV28 and TRBJ2-5, with 13 nucleotides matching TRBD2. The CDR3 runs to 15 residues. V shed 9 bases, J shed 4 bases, and the junction held 8 bases outside the gene matches. Germline loops: CDR1 MDHEN, CDR2 SYDVKM. CDR3 sequence: CASTLAGGPTETQYF. For the CDR3, the DNA is TGTGCCAGTACACTAGCGGGGGGGCCGACAGAGACCCAGTACTTC.

This chain joins TRBV7-2 and TRBJ2-5, with TRBD2 identical over 10 bases. CDR3 size: 15 residues. Trimming took 6 bases from V and 2 from J; bases not matched to a gene: 6. CDR1 and CDR2 (germline): SGHTA, FQGNSA. The CDR3 DNA is TGTGCCAGCAGGAACAGAGCGGGGGGGCAAGAGACCCAGTACTTC. This sequence encodes CASRNRAGGQETQYF.

The rearrangement joins TRBV7-9 to TRBJ2-7; 7 nucleotides match TRBD2. This CDR3 is built from 14 residues. After removal of 5 bases from V and 3 bases from J, the junction contained 7 bases not matched to a gene. Germline CDR1 SEHNR, CDR2 FQNEAQ (reference sequence). Written as DNA, the CDR3 is TGTGCCAGCAGCCCAGCGGGGCGCCGCTACGAGCAGTACTTC. Protein: CASSPAGRRYEQYF. The variable domain in full, with the rest retrieved from reference TRBV7-9 and TRBJ2-7, is DTGVSQNPRHKITKRGQNVTFRCDPISEHNRLYWYRQTLGQGPEFLTYFQNEAQLEKSRLLSDRFSAERPKGSFSTLEIQRTEQGDSAMYLCASSPAGRRYEQYFGPGTRLTVT.

The chain is built from TRBV7-2 and TRBJ2-1; TRBD2 agrees at 9 bases. The CDR3 extends over 16 amino acids. Germline V CDR1 and CDR2: SGHTA, FQGNSA. Losses at the gene ends were 4 bases for V and 3 bases for J; bases not matched to a gene: 7. The CDR3 protein is CASSSTAGGHYNEQFF. The CDR3 DNA follows: TGTGCCAGCAGCTCGACCGCGGGGGGGCACTACAATGAGCAGTTCTTC.

The gene calls are TRBV5-1 and TRBJ1-2; 8 positions agree with TRBD1. The germline V gene has CDR1 SGHRS and CDR2 YFSETQ. The V gene end was trimmed by 4 bases and the J gene end by 1 base; junction bases not matched to a gene: 3. CDR3 length: 14 amino acids. The CDR3 region is CASSPTGGNYGYTF. The CDR3 DNA reads TGCGCCAGCAGCCCAACAGGGGGTAACTATGGCTACACCTTC.

The V and J genes are TRBV19 and TRBJ2-2; TRBD2 is a possible D gene (6 bases). Trimming removed 7 bases from V and 0 bases from J, with 15 bases in between. Germline V CDR1 and CDR2: LNHDA, SQIVND (reference sequence). CDR3 size: 16 residues. The CDR3 region is CASKRAGPSNTGELFF. In DNA, the CDR3 is TGTGCCAGTAAGCGGGCGGGACCATCGAACACCGGGGAGCTGTTTTTT.

This clone appeared once. This chain connects TRBV4-2 to TRBJ1-2, with D possibly matching TRBD1 (5 bases). The germline V and J ends were trimmed by 0 bases and 2 bases, with 19 bases remaining between them. There are 18 residues in the CDR3. Germline V gives CDR1 LGHNA, CDR2 YNFKEQ. CDR3 DNA: TGTGCCAGCAGCCAAGATAGGGCAGGGTGGATATTGAACTATGGCTACACCTTC. Encoded protein: CASSQDRAGWILNYGYTF.

This clone has only a few counts. The chain employs TRBV6-1 and TRBJ1-1, with D maybe TRBD1 (6 bases). This CDR3 is 14 amino acids long. V was cut by 6 bases and J by 1 base, with 12 bases left in between. Germline assignment: CDR1 MNHNS and CDR2 SASEGT. The CDR3 here is CASSDRKKNTEAFF. The CDR3 DNA reads TGTGCCAGCAGCGACAGGAAAAAGAACACTGAAGCTTTCTTT.

The chain employs TRBV19 and TRBJ1-1; D possibly corresponds to TRBD1 (5 bases). V lost 1 base to trimming and J lost 4 bases, with 10 bases between them. CDR1 LNHDA and CDR2 SQIVND come from the germline V gene (reference sequence). The CDR3 loop spans 14 amino acids. CDR3 sequence: CASSIVGRGTEAFF. DNA for the CDR3: TGTGCCAGTAGTATAGTGGGGAGGGGCACTGAAGCTTTCTTT.

J is TRBJ1-4 and V is TRBV9; D unclear. This CDR3 is 14 amino acids long. V gave up 1 base and J gave up 4 bases, with 8 bases separating them. Germline V gene sequence: CDR1 SGDLS, CDR2 YYNGEE. The chain's CDR3 is CASSVQWNNEKLFF. The CDR3 bases are TGTGCCAGCAGCGTACAATGGAATAATGAAAAACTGTTTTTT.

The chain employs TRBV6-2 or TRBV6-3 and TRBJ1-1, with D unresolved. The CDR3 is 13 amino acids. The V gene's germline CDR1 is MNHEY and CDR2 SVGEGT. Trimming stripped 0 bases from V and 4 bases from J, with 6 bases between. The CDR3 sequence: CASSYSGGTEAFF. The CDR3 nucleotides are TGTGCCAGCAGTTACTCAGGCGGCACTGAAGCTTTCTTT.

This clone was picked up one time. An end of the junction differs from the germline gene, which may be a read error. The chain joins TRBV7-7 to TRBJ2-5; D is perhaps TRBD1 or TRBD2 (6 bases each). This CDR3 is 14 amino acids long. Germline CDR1 and CDR2: SSHAT and FNYEAQ (reference sequence). The CDR3 spells CASSQWGAGETQYF. The CDR3 nucleotides are TGTGCTAGCAGCCAGTGGGGGGCCGGAGAGACCCAGTACTTC.

The chain has TRBV5-1 and TRBJ1-4; D remains ambiguous. This CDR3 has 14 residues. V was shortened by 0 bases and J by 8 bases, with 11 bases between the two germline ends. The germline V gene has CDR1 SGHRS and CDR2 YFSETQ. The CDR3, as DNA: TGCGCCAGCAGCTTGGGCCCCACCGAGGAAAAACTGTTTTTT. As protein: CASSLGPTEEKLFF.

This clone was picked up one time. V gene TRBV5-1 combines with J gene TRBJ2-5; D perhaps matches TRBD1 (6 bases). Germline CDR1 and CDR2: SGHRS and YFSETQ. V lost 0 bases and J lost 2, with 11 bases in between. There are 15 residues in the CDR3. CDR3 residues: CASSLGTVGQETQYF. As DNA, the CDR3 is TGCGCCAGCAGCTTGGGGACAGTAGGACAAGAGACCCAGTACTTC.

The J gene is TRBJ2-7, the V gene TRBV27; TRBD1 matches at 11 bases. The CDR3 runs 14 residues. CDR1 is MNHEY and CDR2 is SMNVEV in the germline V gene (reference sequence). The J segment lost 4 bases and the V segment lost 5 bases, leaving 4 bases of the junction unmatched. This CDR3 reads CASSPGQGAYEQYF. CDR3 sequence (DNA): TGTGCCAGCAGTCCTGGACAGGGGGCTTACGAGCAGTACTTC.

This chain connects TRBV2 to TRBJ1-1; unclear D gene. The germline V gene encodes CDR1 SNHLY and CDR2 FYNNEI. CDR3 length: 11 residues. The V end lost 8 bases, the J end lost 4 bases, and 8 bases lay between the germline ends. DNA of the CDR3: TGTGCCAGCCACAGAGGCACTGAAGCTTTCTTT. This codes for CASHRGTEAFF.

This sequence joins TRBV7-2 and TRBJ2-1, with TRBD2 matching 13 bases. The junction had 6 bases not matched to a gene; V was cut back by 0 bases and J by 7 bases. The CDR3 has 17 amino acids. Germline assignment: CDR1 SGHTA and CDR2 FQGNSA. The CDR3: CASSLAITSGGANEQFF. As DNA, the CDR3 is TGTGCCAGCAGCTTAGCGATTACTAGCGGGGGGGCTAATGAGCAGTTCTTC.